This T cell receptor (beta chain) was retrieved from a study of blood T cell repertoires in COVID-19. The Seattle patients joined while their infection was active and were tracked longitudinally afterward. As handled by the study authors: Reference gene primer amplification gave nucleated cell count estimates. The table came from immunoSEQ multiplex PCR; TCRdb's copy has only in-frame clones and leaves some out. V, J and clone size were drawn from that table, and D and trimming were deduced from the DNA. Of about 330,000 clones in the sample, roughly 86% were seen once. This clonotype was obtained from a man aged 30 to 39 with COVID-19, enrolled during active disease. The material sequenced was peripheral blood.

As DNA, the CDR3 is TGTGCCAGTGGGACCGGACAGGGTAATGAAAAACTGTTTTTT. Translating it yields CASGTGQGNEKLFF. The V and J genes are TRBV2 and TRBJ1-4, with 8 bases that match TRBD1. The CDR3 covers 14 residues. V lost 9 bases and J lost 4; bases outside the gene matches: 7. Germline V lookup: CDR1 SNHLY, CDR2 FYNNEI.